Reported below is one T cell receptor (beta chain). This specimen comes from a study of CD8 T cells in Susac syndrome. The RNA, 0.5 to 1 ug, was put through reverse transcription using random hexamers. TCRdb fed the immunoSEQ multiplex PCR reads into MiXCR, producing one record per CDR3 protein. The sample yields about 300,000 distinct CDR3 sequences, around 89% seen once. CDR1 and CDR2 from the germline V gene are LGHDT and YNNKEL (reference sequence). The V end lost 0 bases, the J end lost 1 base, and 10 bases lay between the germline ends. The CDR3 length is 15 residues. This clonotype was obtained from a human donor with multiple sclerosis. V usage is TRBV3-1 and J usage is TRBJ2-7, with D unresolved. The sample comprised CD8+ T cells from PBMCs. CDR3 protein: CASSQDPRNSYEQYF. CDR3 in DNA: TGTGCCAGCAGCCAAGATCCTCGCAATTCCTACGAGCAGTACTTC.